These 6 T cell receptor beta chains were sequenced from one sample in a study of blood T cell repertoires in COVID-19 (dated by TCRdb to the early 2020s). Libraries were constructed by the immunoSEQ multiplex PCR assay. TCRdb took this table from immuneACCESS and kept in-frame rearrangements with V and J called. Such tables lack part of the clones; where checked against another copy, unresolved V genes explain under half of the gap, and the rest is unexplained. Recorded for this sample are roughly 320,000 clones; 85% to 90% of them occurred a single time. Of the sample, roughly 6.3% falls within the top ten clones. Input material: peripheral blood. The receptors shown here come from a woman in her 50s with COVID-19, enrolled during active disease.

J is TRBJ2-7 and V is TRBV5-1; D unclear. The germline gives CDR1 SGHRS, CDR2 YFSETQ. Trimming cost V 0 bases and J 7 bases, with 8 bases left between them. This CDR3 spans 12 amino acids. CDR3 loop: CASSLVASEQYF. DNA for the CDR3: TGCGCCAGCAGCTTGGTGGCTTCTGAGCAGTACTTC. Variable domain in full (rest from reference TRBV5-1 and TRBJ2-7): KAGVTQTPRYLIKTRGQQVTLSCSPISGHRSVSWYQQTPGQGLQFLFEYFSETQRNKGNFPGRFSGRQFSNSRSEMNVSTLELGDSALYLCASSLVASEQYFGPGTRLTVT.

The rearrangement uses TRBV27 and TRBJ2-6; 10 nucleotides align to TRBD1. From germline, CDR1 is MNHEY and CDR2 SMNVEV (reference sequence). This CDR3 has 19 residues. Germline trimming cut 5 bases from V and 3 bases from J; bases unmatched to any gene: 13. This CDR3 reads CASSTLPGTGEVGANVLTF. For the CDR3, the DNA is TGTGCCAGCAGTACATTACCCGGGACAGGGGAGGTTGGGGCCAACGTCCTGACTTTC.

The chain links TRBV24-1 to TRBJ1-5, with TRBD1 identical over 7 bases. CDR1 is KGHDR, CDR2 SFDVKD, per germline. The CDR3 is 15 residues long. V shed 4 bases and J 9 bases; nucleotides not matched to a gene: 11. The CDR3 is CATSDAGTADRPQHF. CDR3 in DNA: TGTGCCACCAGTGACGCCGGGACAGCCGACAGGCCCCAGCATTTT.

The chain couples TRBV7-2 to TRBJ2-5; 8 nucleotides match TRBD2. Germline V gives CDR1 SGHTA, CDR2 FQGNSA. This CDR3 comprises 14 residues. Trimming removed 1 base from V and 5 bases from J; junction bases left unmatched: 3. CDR3 sequence reads: CASSLGRGAETQYF. In nucleotides, the CDR3 is TGTGCCAGCAGCTTAGGGCGGGGGGCGGAGACCCAGTACTTC.

CDR3 loop: CASSFTGNRDAFF. The CDR3 DNA follows: TGTGCCAGCAGCTTCACAGGGAACCGAGACGCTTTCTTT. The chain uses TRBV11-3 and TRBJ1-1; a possible D gene is TRBD1 (6 bases). Trimming removed 3 bases from V and 11 bases from J, with 16 bases in between. Germline V gene data show CDR1 as SGHNT and CDR2 as YENEEA. The CDR3 totals 13 residues.

This chain uses TRBV19 with TRBJ2-2, with 12 bases matching TRBD2. V was pared by 4 bases and J by 7 bases, with 4 bases of the junction left unmatched. The CDR3 runs to 15 residues. The germline gives CDR1 LNHDA, CDR2 SQIVND (reference sequence). CDR3 sequence reads: CASSRLAGVDGELFF. The CDR3, as DNA: TGTGCCAGTAGTAGACTAGCGGGAGTAGACGGGGAGCTGTTTTTT.